This T cell receptor (beta chain) was obtained from a study of blood T cell repertoires in COVID-19. The wider study: Samples representing acute and convalescent COVID-19 were sourced from the United States, Italy and Spain.

Produced via immunoSEQ multiplex PCR; TCRdb's table is partial and in-frame only. The sample lists 250,000 or so clones, 65% to 85% occurring once. Trimming removed 1 base from V and 4 bases from J; junction bases left unmatched: 4. This CDR3 contains 15 residues. The germline V gene encodes CDR1 SGHTA and CDR2 FQGNSA. This chain connects TRBV7-2 to TRBJ2-1; 7 bases fit TRBD2. The sample taken for sequencing was PBMCs or T cells enriched from blood (not recorded which). The clonotype was recovered from a man aged 50 or older who had recovered from COVID-19. CDR3: CASSLGAGPYNEQFF. The CDR3 region has the DNA TGTGCCAGCAGCTTAGGAGCGGGGCCTTACAATGAGCAGTTCTTC.